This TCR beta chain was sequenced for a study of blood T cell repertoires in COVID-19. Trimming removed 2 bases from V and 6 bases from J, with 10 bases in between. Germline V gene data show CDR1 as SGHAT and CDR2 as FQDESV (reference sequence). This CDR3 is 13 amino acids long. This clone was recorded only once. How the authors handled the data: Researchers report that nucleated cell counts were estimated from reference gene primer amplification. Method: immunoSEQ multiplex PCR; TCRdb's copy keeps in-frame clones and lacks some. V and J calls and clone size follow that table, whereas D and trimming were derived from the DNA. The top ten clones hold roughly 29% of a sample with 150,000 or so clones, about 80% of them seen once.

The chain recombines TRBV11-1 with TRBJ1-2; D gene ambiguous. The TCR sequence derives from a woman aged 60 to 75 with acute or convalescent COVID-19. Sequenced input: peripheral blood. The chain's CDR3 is CASSLRGRNGYTF. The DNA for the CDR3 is TGTGCCAGCAGCTTACGGGGAAGGAATGGCTACACCTTC.